This is a list of T cell receptor beta chains from one sample in a study of Graves' ophthalmopathy and Graves' hyperthyroidism. TCRdb analysed the multiplex PCR reads with MiXCR anew, one entry per CDR3 protein. Seen here are about 210,000 distinct CDR3 sequences, roughly 27% observed once, and the top ten hold approximately 8.2%. The specimen sequenced was peripheral blood. These TCRs come from a man in his fifties with Graves' ophthalmopathy. Both conserved end residues are part of each CDR3. The D gene is left open where the match is weak. The size entry is marked missing in some rows and otherwise reads once, few, many or a size class.

d_call | j_call | clone_size | v_call | cdr3_nt | cdr3_aa
- | TRBJ2-7 | - | TRBV27 | TGTGCCAGCAGTTTCTCAACAACCTACGAGCAGTACTTC | CASSFSTTYEQYF
- | TRBJ2-7 | many | TRBV6-1 | TGTGCCAGCACCGATAGCGGTTACTCCTACGAGCAGTACTTC | CASTDSGYSYEQYF
- | TRBJ2-7 | many | TRBV7-2 | TGTGCCAGCAGCTTTGGCGGGCCCTACGAGCAGTACTTC | CASSFGGPYEQYF
- | TRBJ1-1 | - | TRBV7-2 | TGTGCCAGCAGCCCGTTGGGGGTCGGGTACACTGAAGCTTTCTTT | CASSPLGVGYTEAFF
- | TRBJ1-1 | many | TRBV20-1 | TGCAGTGCTAGAGAGGCGGGGATCGCTGAAGCTTTCTTT | CSAREAGIAEAFF
- | TRBJ2-5 | few | TRBV4-3 | TGCGCCAGCAGCCAAAAACAGATCGGGAGGGGGCGCGAGACCCAGTACTTC | CASSQKQIGRGRETQYF
- | TRBJ2-2 | many | TRBV12-3/TRBV12-4 | TGTGCCAGCAGTCGACACACCGGGGAGCTGTTTTTT | CASSRHTGELFF
- | TRBJ1-2 | - | TRBV12-3/TRBV12-4 | TGTGCCAGCAGAGCGGGGCTCGGCTACACCTTC | CASRAGLGYTF
- | TRBJ2-2 | many | TRBV18 | TGTGCCAGCTCACCATTGGAGAACGGTCACACCGGGGAGCTGTTTTTT | CASSPLENGHTGELFF
TRBD1 | TRBJ2-5 | many | TRBV5-1 | TGCGCCAGCAGCTTTTCCCCGGGACAGGGAGAGACCCAGTACTTC | CASSFSPGQGETQYF
- | TRBJ1-1 | many | TRBV6-1 | TGTGCCAGCAGTGAGGGTTCCACTGAAGCTTTCTTT | CASSEGSTEAFF
TRBD1 | TRBJ1-1 | many | TRBV30 | TGTGCCTGGAGTGTACTCGGGACAGGGGTTGAAGCTTTCTTT | CAWSVLGTGVEAFF
- | TRBJ2-2 | many | TRBV19 | TGTGCCAGTAGTATGCGGACGAACACCGGGGAGCTGTTTTTT | CASSMRTNTGELFF
- | TRBJ1-2 | - | TRBV28 | TGTGCCAGCAGTTTTACCGGGGGCTACACCTTC | CASSFTGGYTF
- | TRBJ2-7 | many | TRBV20-1 | TGCAGTGCTAGAGTTCAGGGGAGAGGGGAGCAGTACTTC | CSARVQGRGEQYF
- | TRBJ2-2 | - | TRBV29-1 | TGCAGCGTTGAAGATCCGGGACACATGAACACCGGGGAGCTGTTTTTT | CSVEDPGHMNTGELFF
- | TRBJ1-5 | many | TRBV4-2 | TGTGCCAGCAGCCAAGGACCAGACTATAGCAATCAGCCCCAGCATTTT | CASSQGPDYSNQPQHF
TRBD2 | TRBJ2-7 | many | TRBV2 | TGTGCCAGCAGTCGAGCTAGCGGGAGTCGGTACGAGCAGTACTTC | CASSRASGSRYEQYF
- | TRBJ2-6 | many | TRBV12-3/TRBV12-4 | TGTGCCACCTCGCAGGCTGGGGCCAACGTCCTGACTTTC | CATSQAGANVLTF
- | TRBJ1-5 | many | TRBV12-3/TRBV12-4 | TGTGCCAGCAGCCCCGACAGAGGGGGTCAGCCCCAGCATTTT | CASSPDRGGQPQHF
TRBD2 | TRBJ2-5 | - | TRBV7-8 | TGTGCCAGCAGCTTCGGACTAGCAGGTGGGACCCAGTACTTC | CASSFGLAGGTQYF
- | TRBJ2-5 | many | TRBV2 | TGTGCCAGCAGTGATAGATCACAAGAGACCCAGTACTTC | CASSDRSQETQYF